The 4 T cell receptor beta chains given below trace back to one sample, sequenced in a study of T cell responses to AZD1222 COVID-19 vaccine. TCRdb's copy holds only in-frame clones and misses some; the assay was immunoSEQ multiplex PCR. Of around 140,000 clones listed, about 92% were seen once; the top ten hold approximately 0.9%. The specimen was peripheral blood, collected on day 0 of MenACWY control vaccination. These receptors originate from an adult in good health.

The rearrangement links TRBV9 to TRBJ2-5, with D hard to call. Germline V lookup: CDR1 SGDLS, CDR2 YYNGEE. The CDR3 has 14 amino acids. Trimming took off 0 bases at V and 2 bases at J, with 8 bases between the two ends. The CDR3 spells CASSVGTLQETQYF. The CDR3 DNA is TGTGCCAGCAGCGTAGGGACCCTTCAAGAGACCCAGTACTTC.

The chain joins TRBV11-2 to TRBJ2-1; D is undetermined. Germline values: CDR1 SGHAT, CDR2 FQNNGV. The CDR3 is made up of 13 amino acids. V was clipped by 2 bases and J by 4 bases, with 6 bases between them. The CDR3, as DNA: TGTGCCAGCAGCTTAACCAATTACAATGAGCAGTTCTTC. Translating it yields CASSLTNYNEQFF.

The chain links TRBV24-1 to TRBJ1-1; D call uncertain. The CDR3 loop spans 13 amino acids. V was pared by 4 bases and J by 1 base, with 6 bases between. The germline CDR1 and CDR2 sequences are KGHDR and SFDVKD. The CDR3 loop reads CATSDHTNTEAFF. The DNA for the CDR3 is TGTGCCACCAGTGACCACACGAACACTGAAGCTTTCTTT.

CDR3 amino acids: CAIATDEDYEQYF. The CDR3 region has the DNA TGTGCCATAGCCACGGATGAGGACTACGAGCAGTACTTC. The chain recombines TRBV10-3 with TRBJ2-7; D uncertain. V lost 9 bases, J lost 3 bases, and 15 bases lay in between. This CDR3 region has 13 residues. CDR1 and CDR2 from the germline V gene are ENHRY and SYGVKD.